This entry describes one T cell receptor beta chain. As yet, its antigen is unknown. PCR used 60 Vbeta primers and 13 Jbeta primers. Some clones are missing from TCRdb's copy, which holds only in-frame ones; the method was immunoSEQ multiplex PCR. The sample contains about 72,000 clones, 82% of which appear only once. The sample belongs to a study of cytomegalovirus exposure and HLA in healthy donors. Study-wide context: From about 170 million T cells, an earlier analysis saw approximately 110 million unique TCR beta sequences.

Sampled while nominally healthy, donors likely had unrecorded immune exposures. Whole-study findings and limits: The majority of CMV-associated TCR beta chains were reported as apparently HLA-restricted in a later analysis.

The sample consisted of PBMCs. This TCR was recovered from a man between 18 and 29 years old in good health and CMV-seronegative.

CDR3: CASREDLTDTQYF. The CDR3 DNA is TGTGCCAGCAGGGAGGATTTGACAGATACGCAGTATTTT. J is TRBJ2-3 and V is TRBV6-5, with D maybe TRBD2 (5 bases). Trimming left V 6 bases short and J 3 bases short, with 10 bases between. The CDR3 extends over 13 amino acids. Germline V CDR1 and CDR2: MNHEY, SVGAGI.